This TCR beta chain is drawn from a study of PD-L1 blockade in urothelial cancer (dated by TCRdb to about 2017). Regarding the research as a whole: Every patient began therapy in the mid-2010s and was given atezolizumab 1,200 mg intravenously every 3 weeks. About 90% of the roughly 29 patients were identified as males with urothelial cancer of bladder origin, and a prior smoking history was reported by 18 of 29 patients. Patients had an ECOG performance status of 0 or 1 and had received between 0 and 3 prior chemotherapy regimens. Blood samples were analyzed at 3 weeks after treatment start (second dose) and at 6 weeks after treatment start. Blood samples gave a median of about 130,000 T cells and tens of thousands of unique TCRs, with a median clonality of 0.080. An exploratory multi-omic analysis was conducted of the somatic, immune and clinical correlates of response to PD-L1 blockade with atezolizumab in urothelial cancer. Pretreatment tumor samples and matched peripheral blood, collected serially before and after atezolizumab treatment, underwent TCR sequencing. Durable clinical benefit was defined as a progression-free survival longer than 6 months, and TCR features were additionally tested against progression-free survival and overall survival. In the same patients, pretreatment tumors underwent whole exome sequencing and RNA sequencing in addition to TCR sequencing. Durable clinical benefit was achieved by nine patients and was not achieved by 20 patients. Under 30 patients had pretreatment blood TCR-seq, about 24 had at least one posttreatment blood collection, and about 24 had tumor TCR-seq. Overall results and qualifications from the work: Improved progression-free and overall survival was found to be associated with pretreatment peripheral blood TCR clonality below the median. At 3 weeks after the start of treatment, tumor-associated TCR clones in peripheral blood had expanded more in patients with durable benefit (n of about 22, p = 0.022). Because of the small sample size (n ≈ 28) and the many exploratory analyses performed, the results are intended to be regarded as hypothesis-generating.

According to the study, the label for this sample's time point signals: peripheral blood 6 weeks after treatment start. A total of some 30 patients with locally advanced or metastatic urothelial carcinoma, treated at Memorial Sloan Kettering on a trial protocol, made up the cohort. Peripheral blood mononuclear cells were collected pretreatment and during treatment, with between 1 and 8 total time points per patient. The Qiagen DNeasy Blood extraction kit was used to purify genomic DNA from total PBMCs and tumor samples. PBMCs were collected pretreatment and during treatment, and were isolated and stored as previously described. CDR1 and CDR2 (LGHNT, FRNRAP) derive from the germline V gene. Trimming leaves V shorter by 2 bases and J shorter by 3 bases, with the junction holding 8 bases beyond the gene matches. From cysteine to phenylalanine, the CDR3 is 16 amino acids long. This entry keeps only the CDR3 DNA: 48 bases, framed from base 1.

About this clone: What this receptor recognizes is not known. Base qualities are not recorded, but no much larger clone differs from it by a single base.

Synthetic TCR analog templates were spiked into each PCR to estimate absolute template abundance from read counts. Using the immunoSEQ assay, TCRbeta CDR3 regions were amplified from genomic DNA with bias-controlled V and J gene primers. Sequencing of rearranged TCRbeta segments was performed at approximately 20X coverage. The original methods were these. Clustering was used to correct sequencing errors, and CDR3s were annotated against IMGT so that V, D and J genes could be assigned. Downstream analyses used only productive TCRbeta rearrangements, leaving out any out-of-frame or stop-codon sequences. To compute clonality, Shannon entropy was normalized by the log of the number of unique productive sequences and then subtracted from one. Fisher's exact test with Benjamini-Hochberg correction, using a cutoff of adjusted p below 0.01, was how clones that differed between time points or between blood and tumor were identified. TCRdb took over this immuneACCESS table, retaining in-frame rearrangements with V and J assigned. Such tables are incomplete; in checked studies, under half of the missing clones stem from an unresolved V gene, and the remainder is unexplained. V and J calls and clone size are as listed in that table; D and trimming were resolved from the DNA. The sample table records more than 95,000 clones; around nine tenths of these occur just once. In total, the top ten clones hold roughly 1.8% of the sample.

The starting material was PBMCs, obtained around atezolizumab (anti-PD-L1) treatment. The receptor chain draws on TRBV12-5 and TRBJ2-7, with 9 junctional bases fitting TRBD1. This TCR derives from a man in his sixties with urothelial cancer. The DNA sequence is as follows: TGTGCTAGTGGTTTGCCCGGGACAGGGATAAACTACGAGCAGTACTTC. This gives the protein CASGLPGTGINYEQYF. Beyond the CDR3, the reference TRBV12-5 and TRBJ2-7 genes provide the residues; the full variable domain reads: DARVTQTPRHKVTEMGQEVTMRCQPILGHNTVFWYRQTMMQGLELLAYFRNRAPLDDSGMPKDRFSAEMPDATLATLKIQPSEPRDSAVYFCASGLPGTGINYEQYFGPGTRLTVT.